A selection of T cell receptor beta chains follows, all from one sample in a study of shared clonotypes between healthy human individuals. Data came from immunoSEQ multiplex PCR; TCRdb stores just in-frame clones and leaves some out. The sample has under 2.5 million clones; roughly 90% are singletons. Sequencing was carried out using naive CD4+ T cells from PBMCs. The receptors here all came from a man between 18 and 35 years old in good health. Some clones in this sample may be carry-over from other donors' samples. CDR3s include the opening cysteine and the closing phenylalanine or tryptophan. Fields, in order: clone size, V gene, CDR3 protein. Where a row states a size, it is once, few, many or the class of an expanded clone; other rows omit it.

size: .
V: TRBV7-2
CDR3: CASSPLGPNPRTF

size: .
V: TRBV6-5
CDR3: CASSPHEETQYF

size: .
V: TRBV5-8
CDR3: CASSSPGYTF

size: .
V: TRBV4-1
CDR3: CASSQEGRLRHYEQYF

size: once
V: TRBV9
CDR3: CASSPGTGSTEAFF

size: .
V: TRBV15
CDR3: CATSLGLTYGYTF

size: .
V: TRBV6-1
CDR3: CASSEAAGTSGRPYEQYF

size: .
V: TRBV11-2
CDR3: CASSSPRRDRGYNEQFF

size: once
V: TRBV19
CDR3: CASSITGQGGQYF

size: .
V: TRBV7-2
CDR3: CASSLGQGPTEAFF

size: .
V: TRBV11-1
CDR3: CASTLASVPTDTQYF

size: once
V: TRBV28
CDR3: CASREQETQYF

size: .
V: TRBV27
CDR3: CASSPSPGLSYEQYF

size: .
V: TRBV5-1
CDR3: CASSFSGISGSWDIQYF

size: .
V: TRBV7-2
CDR3: CASSADHPGQGAPYNEQFF

size: .
V: TRBV7-8
CDR3: CASSLERTGRPPYNEQFF

size: .
V: TRBV18
CDR3: CASSPIKRGWTDTQYF

size: .
V: TRBV4-2
CDR3: CASSRPRGQTNSGRNYEQYF

size: .
V: TRBV12-2
CDR3: CASRLKAVSKAPQSQETQYF

size: .
V: TRBV5-1
CDR3: CASQGQLNTEAFF

size: .
V: TRBV28
CDR3: CASSFRDRGRNEQFF

size: .
V: TRBV28
CDR3: CASSPLASWDRDREKLFF

size: once
V: TRBV9
CDR3: CASSVWRPNFTTGSYEQYF

size: .
V: TRBV25-1
CDR3: CARARGFSNYGYTF

size: .
V: TRBV7-6
CDR3: CASSYVAAQTYNEQFF

size: .
V: TRBV2
CDR3: CASSSGMNTEAFF

size: .
V: TRBV9
CDR3: CASSVGGGVPQPTYGELFF

size: .
V: TRBV5-1
CDR3: CASSFFPLNTEAFF

size: .
V: TRBV2
CDR3: CASKSRGAGELFF

size: once
V: TRBV28
CDR3: CASSLVGGSYEQYF

size: .
V: TRBV6-6
CDR3: CASSYPGGGLGETQYF

size: .
V: TRBV27
CDR3: CASIGSGTGELFF

size: .
V: TRBV5-6
CDR3: CASSLATDTQYF

size: .
V: TRBV2
CDR3: CASKTENTGELFF

size: .
V: TRBV7-8
CDR3: CASSLLQGNTEAFF

size: .
V: TRBV27
CDR3: CASSSPGTSGKYTDTQYF

size: .
V: TRBV5-1
CDR3: CASSTGTGGEKLFF

size: .
V: TRBV10-3
CDR3: CAISQERDEAFF

size: .
V: TRBV29-1
CDR3: CSAGQGSGELFF

size: .
V: TRBV7-2
CDR3: CASSSNTRKTNYGYTF